This TCR beta chain was sequenced in a study of post-analysis software for immune sequencing data. With regard to this clonotype: What it binds is not known.

Study-wide results and caveats: Roughly five TRBV segments were significantly more frequent in patients than in controls. TRBV5-6, TRBV5-1 and TRBV20-1 were among these segments.

There are 13 residues in the CDR3. V dropped 6 bases and J dropped 7; count of bases not matched to a gene: 8. cDNA libraries for TCR beta contained unique molecular identifiers. TCRdb re-called the PCR reads through MiXCR, storing one row per CDR3 protein. The data contain about 430,000 distinct CDR3 sequences, roughly 40% of them singletons. Sequenced input: blood. The receptor's source is a girl aged 2 to 10 with multiple sclerosis. The chain couples TRBV12-3 or TRBV12-4 to TRBJ1-2; 7 bases are shared with TRBD1. The CDR3 loop is CASRIDRVGGYTF. The CDR3 bases are TGTGCCAGCAGAATCGACAGGGTTGGTGGCTACACCTTC.